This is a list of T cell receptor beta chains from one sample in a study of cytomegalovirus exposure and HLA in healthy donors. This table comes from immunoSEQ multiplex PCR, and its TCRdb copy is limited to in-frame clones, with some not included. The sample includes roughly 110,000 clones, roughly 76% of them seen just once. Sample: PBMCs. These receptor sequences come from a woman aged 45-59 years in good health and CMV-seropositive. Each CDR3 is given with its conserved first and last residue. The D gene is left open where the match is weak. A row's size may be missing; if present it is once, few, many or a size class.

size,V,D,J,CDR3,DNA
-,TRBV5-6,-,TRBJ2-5,CASRQDQETQYF,TGTGCCAGCAGACAGGATCAAGAGACCCAGTACTTC
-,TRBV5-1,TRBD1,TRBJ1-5,CASSSGQGSQPQHF,TGCGCCAGCAGCTCCGGACAGGGTAGTCAGCCCCAGCATTTT
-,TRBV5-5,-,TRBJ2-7,CASSLFTGSYEQYF,TGTGCCAGCAGCTTGTTCACGGGGTCCTACGAGCAGTACTTC
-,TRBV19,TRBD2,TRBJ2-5,CASSGGLAGERETQYF,TGTGCCAGTAGTGGGGGACTAGCGGGGGAAAGGGAGACCCAGTACTTC
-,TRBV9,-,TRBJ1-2,CASSVAPTGRVFNYGYTF,TGTGCCAGCAGCGTAGCCCCTACAGGGCGGGTATTTAACTATGGCTACACCTTC
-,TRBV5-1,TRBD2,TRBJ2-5,CASSLEEGGGKTQYF,TGCGCCAGCAGCTTGGAAGAAGGCGGGGGGAAGACCCAGTACTTC
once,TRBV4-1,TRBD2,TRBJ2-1,CASSQDPGLAGGRGSYNEQFF,TGCGCCAGCAGCCAAGATCCGGGACTAGCGGGGGGGCGAGGCTCCTACAATGAGCAGTTCTTC
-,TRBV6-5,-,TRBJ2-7,CASSYSRVGHEQYF,TGTGCCAGCAGTTACTCGCGGGTCGGACACGAGCAGTACTTC
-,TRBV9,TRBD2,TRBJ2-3,CASSGRAGGSYTQYF,TGTGCCAGCAGCGGAAGAGCGGGGGGGAGTTATACGCAGTATTTT
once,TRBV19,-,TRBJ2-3,CASSIPGTDTQYF,TGTGCCAGTAGTATTCCCGGCACAGATACGCAGTATTTT
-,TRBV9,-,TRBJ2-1,CASSVAPGFNNEQFF,TGTGCCAGCAGCGTAGCCCCAGGCTTTAACAATGAGCAGTTCTTC
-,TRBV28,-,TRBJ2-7,CASSLGGPPYEQYF,TGTGCCAGCAGTCTGGGGGGACCTCCCTACGAGCAGTACTTC
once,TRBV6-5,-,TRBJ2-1,CASSGMTGEQFF,TGTGCCAGCAGTGGAATGACAGGCGAGCAGTTCTTC
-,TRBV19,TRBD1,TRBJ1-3,CASKISRGRGNTIYF,TGTGCCAGTAAGATTTCCAGGGGGCGCGGAAACACCATATATTTT
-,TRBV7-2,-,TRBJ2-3,CASSLRTPGDTQYF,TGTGCCAGCAGCTTAAGGACTCCAGGAGATACGCAGTATTTT
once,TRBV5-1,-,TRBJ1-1,CASSMDWNTEAFF,TGCGCCAGCAGCATGGACTGGAACACTGAAGCTTTCTTT
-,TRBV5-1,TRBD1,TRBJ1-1,CASSLADGTVRNTEAFF,TGCGCCAGCAGCTTGGCCGACGGGACAGTGAGGAACACTGAAGCTTTCTTT
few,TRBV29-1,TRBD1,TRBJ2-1,CSAPTTGLGADRNEQFF,TGCAGCGCCCCGACGACAGGGCTTGGGGCCGACCGCAATGAGCAGTTCTTC
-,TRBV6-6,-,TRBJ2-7,CASSSVTYEQYF,TGTGCCAGCAGCTCAGTGACCTACGAGCAGTACTTC
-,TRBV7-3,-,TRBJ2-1,CASSPGVSSYNEQFF,TGTGCCAGCAGCCCGGGGGTTAGCTCCTACAATGAGCAGTTCTTC
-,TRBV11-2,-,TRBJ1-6,CASSSQGSRSSPLHF,TGTGCCAGCAGCTCACAGGGATCTCGGAGTTCACCCCTCCACTTT
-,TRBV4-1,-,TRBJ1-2,CASSQVQGTDGYTF,TGCGCCAGCAGCCAAGTCCAGGGAACCGATGGCTACACCTTC
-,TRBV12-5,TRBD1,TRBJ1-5,CASGSGTGGLPLSNQPQHF,TGTGCTAGTGGTTCTGGGACAGGGGGCTTGCCCTTGAGCAATCAGCCCCAGCATTTT
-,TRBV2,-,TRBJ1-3,CASGAGQSSGNTIYF,TGTGCCAGCGGCGCAGGTCAAAGCTCTGGAAACACCATATATTTT
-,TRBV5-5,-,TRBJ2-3,CASTPWRIPTDTQYF,TGTGCCAGCACCCCGTGGCGGATCCCCACAGATACGCAGTATTTT
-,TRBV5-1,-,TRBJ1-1,CASSLTGTNTEAFF,TGCGCCAGCAGCTTGACAGGAACCAACACTGAAGCTTTCTTT
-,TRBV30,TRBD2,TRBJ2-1,CAWRERGSPYNEQFF,TGTGCCTGGAGGGAGCGGGGGTCCCCCTACAATGAGCAGTTCTTC
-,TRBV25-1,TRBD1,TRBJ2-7,CASSESVSGQGANEQYF,TGTGCCAGCAGTGAATCGGTATCGGGACAGGGGGCGAACGAGCAGTACTTC
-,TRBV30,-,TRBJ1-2,CAWSVGGALAWGYTF,TGTGCCTGGAGTGTAGGAGGGGCCTTAGCATGGGGCTACACCTTC
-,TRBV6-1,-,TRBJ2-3,CASSVVPRDTDTQYF,TGTGCCAGCAGTGTTGTCCCCAGGGACACAGATACGCAGTATTTT
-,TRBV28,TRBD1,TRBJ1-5,CASSPGTVNQPQHF,TGTGCCAGCAGCCCTGGGACAGTTAATCAGCCCCAGCATTTT
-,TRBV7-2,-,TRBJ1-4,CASSSPSEKLFF,TGTGCCAGCAGCTCGCCGAGTGAAAAACTGTTTTTT
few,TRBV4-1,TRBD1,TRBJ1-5,CASSHDRGFGQPQHF,TGCGCCAGCAGCCATGACAGGGGGTTCGGTCAGCCCCAGCATTTT